Below are 14 T cell receptor beta chains sequenced from a single sample in a study of blood T cell repertoires in COVID-19. Generated by immunoSEQ multiplex PCR, the TCRdb table keeps only in-frame clones and is missing some. The sample consists of roughly 160,000 clones, 80% to 90% of them appearing once. The sequenced sample was peripheral blood. These receptors were taken from a woman aged 80 or over with acute or convalescent COVID-19.

The rearrangement links TRBV9 to TRBJ2-2, with 8 positions matching TRBD1. With 4 bases clipped from V and 1 base from J, the junction kept 3 bases outside the gene matches. The CDR3 has 15 residues. Germline-derived CDR1 and CDR2 are SGDLS and YYNGEE. CDR3: CASSSGQGNTGELFF. The CDR3 DNA sequence: TGTGCCAGCAGCTCAGGACAGGGGAACACCGGGGAGCTGTTTTTT.

This clone has a handful of counts. This chain connects TRBV7-2 to TRBJ2-5; possible D gene TRBD1, 6 bases. This CDR3 comprises 14 residues. V lost 1 base and J 5 bases, leaving 11 bases between the germline ends. The germline CDR1 and CDR2 sequences are SGHTA and FQGNSA. Here the CDR3 DNA reads TGTGCCAGCAGCTTAGTAGGTCAGGGGGAGACCCAGTACTTC. Protein: CASSLVGQGETQYF.

V gene TRBV11-3 combines with J gene TRBJ2-3, with D possibly being TRBD1 (6 bases). The V gene's germline CDR1 is SGHNT and CDR2 YENEEA. The germline V and J ends were trimmed by 1 base and 4 bases, with 21 bases remaining between them. The CDR3 loop spans 18 amino acids. CDR3: CASSLGKVKQGRADTQYF. For the CDR3, the DNA is TGTGCCAGCAGCTTAGGCAAAGTAAAGCAGGGGCGAGCAGATACGCAGTATTTT.

The chain carries TRBV6-5 and TRBJ2-1, with TRBD2 identical over 13 bases. CDR3 length equals 15 residues. J was trimmed by 6 bases and V by 2 bases; bases with no gene match: 1. In germline, CDR1 is MNHEY, CDR2 SVGAGI. Written as DNA, the CDR3 is TGTGCCAGCAGTTACAGGACTAGCGGGAGCAATGAGCAGTTCTTC. Protein product: CASSYRTSGSNEQFF.

The V gene is TRBV5-4, the J gene TRBJ1-2; tentative D call: TRBD1 (6 bases). The germline CDR1 and CDR2 sequences are SGHNT and YYREEE (reference sequence). The CDR3 is 13 amino acids. Trimming stripped 7 bases from V and 10 bases from J, with 20 bases between. The CDR3 region is CASARPGEGIYTF. In DNA, the CDR3 is TGTGCCAGCGCCCGTCCAGGGGAAGGTATCTACACCTTC.

A few counts support this clone. CDR3 in DNA: TGCGCCAGCAGTCAACCCCTGACAGGGAGTGCCTACGAGCAGTACTTC. Protein: CASSQPLTGSAYEQYF. V usage is TRBV23-1 and J usage is TRBJ2-7, with 7 bases fitting TRBD1. TRBV23-1 is an ORF for which the function is uncertain. The CDR3 length is 16 residues. J lost 2 bases, V lost 2 bases, and 9 bases had no gene match.

CDR3 bases: TGTGCCAGCAGAGGGACTAGCGGGGGATCTCGGACCCAGTACTTC. This encodes CASRGTSGGSRTQYF. The gene calls are TRBV28 and TRBJ2-5; 14 nucleotides align to TRBD2. After removal of 6 bases from V and 7 bases from J, the junction contained 7 bases not matched to a gene. The germline V gene encodes CDR1 MDHEN and CDR2 SYDVKM. CDR3 size: 15 residues.

This sequence joins TRBV7-2 and TRBJ1-1; perhaps TRBD1 as D (6 bases). The CDR3 is 13 residues long. Germline V gives CDR1 SGHTA, CDR2 FQGNSA. Trimming pared 5 bases from V and 7 bases from J, leaving 14 bases between. The CDR3 bases are TGTGCCAGCAGCGTAGACAGGAACTTTGAAGCTTTCTTT. Its translation is CASSVDRNFEAFF. Combining the CDR3 with reference TRBV7-2 and TRBJ1-1 gives the whole variable domain GAGVSQSPSNKVTEKGKDVELRCDPISGHTALYWYRQSLGQGLEFLIYFQGNSAPDKSGLPSDRFSAERTGGSVSTLTIQRTQQEDSAVYLCASSVDRNFEAFFGQGTRLTVV.

As for this clone: Other nucleotide sequences in the sample specify the same CDR3. V and J are TRBV5-1 and TRBJ1-1; maybe TRBD1 (5 bases). Germline-derived CDR1 and CDR2 are SGHRS and YFSETQ. Trimming cost V 0 bases and J 5 bases, with 11 bases left between them. The CDR3 sequence is 14 residues long. The CDR3 sequence: CASSLGQGRTEAFF. CDR3 nucleotide sequence: TGCGCCAGCAGCTTGGGGCAGGGAAGGACTGAAGCTTTCTTT.

This chain's CDR3 is CASSQFEIGTGELFF. CDR3 sequence (DNA): TGCGCCAGCAGCCAATTCGAGATCGGGACCGGGGAGCTGTTTTTT. V is TRBV4-1 and J is TRBJ2-2; D call uncertain. The germline V gene encodes CDR1 MGHRA and CDR2 YSYEKL. The V and J ends lost 2 bases and 5 bases respectively, with 12 bases between them. There are 15 residues in the CDR3.

CDR3 protein: CATSDFSGGDYNEQFF. The DNA for the CDR3 is TGTGCCACCAGTGATTTCAGCGGGGGGGATTACAATGAGCAGTTCTTC. The chain links TRBV24-1 to TRBJ2-1; TRBD2 matches 10 bases. This CDR3 comprises 16 residues. The junction had 3 bases not matched to a gene; V was cut back by 1 base and J by 4 bases. Germline V lookup: CDR1 KGHDR, CDR2 SFDVKD.

The chain recombines TRBV6-5 with TRBJ2-7; 11 nucleotides align to TRBD2. CDR3 length equals 15 residues. After removal of 6 bases from V and 6 bases from J, the junction contained 10 bases not matched to a gene. The germline V gene encodes CDR1 MNHEY and CDR2 SVGAGI. DNA of the CDR3: TGTGCCAGCAGGCCCCAACTAGCGGGAGTCGGCGAGCAGTACTTC. Amino acid sequence: CASRPQLAGVGEQYF.

The genes are TRBV5-4 and TRBJ2-3, with D tentatively TRBD1 (6 bases). The CDR3 is made up of 16 amino acids. Trimming cost V 2 bases and J 0 bases, with 13 bases left between them. The germline CDR1 and CDR2 sequences are SGHNT and YYREEE (reference sequence). CDR3 amino acids: CASSFRQAASTDTQYF. CDR3 coding DNA: TGTGCCAGCAGCTTCCGACAGGCTGCTAGCACAGATACGCAGTATTTT.

The chain joins TRBV2 to TRBJ1-6; a weak D match, TRBD1 (5 bases). The CDR3 covers 15 residues. Germline V gene sequence: CDR1 SNHLY, CDR2 FYNNEI. V lost 3 bases and J 1 base, leaving 7 bases between the germline ends. The chain's CDR3 is CASSEGTSYNSPLHF. DNA of the CDR3: TGTGCCAGCAGTGAGGGGACTTCCTATAATTCACCCCTCCACTTT.